This T cell receptor beta chain was profiled in a study of post-analysis software for immune sequencing data (dated by TCRdb to between 2014 and 2017). Study-level background: Disease courses on record covered relapsing-remitting, secondary progressive and progressive-relapsing multiple sclerosis, though some patients had no subtype annotation. The patient repertoires were set against roughly eleven previously published healthy control repertoires from donors whose ages ranged from 6 to 25 years. A subset of samples was prepared in parallel using single-end sample barcoding, then pooled and co-amplified after Illumina adapter ligation.

Remarks on this clonotype: There is no known antigen for this receptor. One base away there is no much larger clone; base qualities are not given.

V lost 3 bases and J lost 0 bases; the stretch between them is 8 bases long. The CDR3 numbers 13 residues from cysteine through phenylalanine. The CDR3 DNA has 39 bases and is translated from base 1. Reading the germline V gene (reference sequence) gives CDR1 DFQATT and CDR2 SNEGSKA. Receptor libraries were prepared by PCR. Sequencing instrument: Illumina HiSeq 2500. Unique molecular identifiers were incorporated into TCR beta cDNA libraries to reduce PCR and sequencing biases. Approximately 500,000 cDNA molecules were obtained for every 1 to 10 million input T cells, so each molecule roughly corresponded to one T cell. The same protocol used for the earlier healthy control dataset was applied to prepare and sequence the patient libraries. Samples belonging to the same batch were prepared together, multiplexed and sequenced on a shared HiSeq lane. For the original study's pipeline: Raw barcoded reads were processed with MIGEC, and single-read molecular identifier groups were discarded before consensus assembly and CDR3 extraction. VDJtools was used for post-analysis of the clonotype tables, and diversity was normalized by down-sampling every dataset to the size of the smallest sample. Repertoire overlap clustering matched CDR3 amino acid but not nucleotide sequences to correct batch-related cross-sample contamination. TCRdb took the public reads, trimmed them with fastp at Q25, ran MiXCR for clone calling and kept in-frame beta chains. Merged by CDR3 protein, the rows form single entries marked with the most common genes and DNA. These V and J calls originate from TCRdb's pipeline instead of the authors' own analysis. Counted in this sample were over 150,000 distinct CDR3 sequences; roughly 40% of them appeared once. Approximately 30% of the sample is in the top ten clones.

The full study reports these points: Normalized Chao1 diversity was significantly lower in multiple sclerosis patients than controls, suggesting substantial peripheral T-cell clonal expansion. Direct clustering with F measure showed strong co-clustering of samples prepared in the same batch, prompting a batch-effect correction. Significantly higher frequencies in patients than in controls were found for roughly 5 TRBV segments, including TRBV5-6, TRBV5-1 and TRBV20-1. The control group was slightly older than the multiple sclerosis patient group.

In light of the paper, this sample's time point label describes: second blood draw from one MS patient after hematopoietic stem cell transplantation. To demonstrate the VDJtools post-analysis software, TCR beta repertoires were profiled from the peripheral blood of about 13 young patients with multiple sclerosis. The multiple sclerosis patients were children and adolescents ranging in age from roughly 6 to 15 years. This sequence uses TRBV20-1 and TRBJ1-2, with no confidently assigned D gene. The TCR originated in a girl aged 5 to 17 with multiple sclerosis. Donor details come from another sample of the same person, matched by shared clones. Sample: blood, taken after autologous hematopoietic stem cell transplantation. The CDR3 amino acid sequence is: CSARGRTNYGYTF. The nucleotide sequence is TGCAGTGCTAGGGGAAGGACTAACTATGGCTACACCTTC.